The 16 T cell receptor beta chains below were found in one sample sequenced in a study of OX40 agonist ivuxolimab in advanced cancers. The data were produced by immunoSEQ multiplex PCR, yet TCRdb's version contains in-frame clones alone and is incomplete. This sample has 60,000 to 80,000 clones, with 81% found just once. The sequencing here drew on CD4+ or CD8+ T cells sorted from blood, taken in a trial of the OX40 agonist ivuxolimab. The receptors here all came from an adult with an advanced solid tumor such as melanoma, head and neck, liver or kidney cancer.

The chain recombines TRBV5-3 with TRBJ1-3; 11 bases map to TRBD1. TRBV5-3 is treated as an ORF (open reading frame) with a function not yet certain. V shed 5 bases, J shed 0 bases, and the junction held 13 bases outside the gene matches. The CDR3 totals 19 residues. The CDR3 spells CARRIPPPGTGGSGNTIYF. The DNA of the CDR3 is TGTGCCAGAAGGATTCCCCCCCCCGGGACAGGGGGCTCTGGAAACACCATATATTTT.

This sequence joins TRBV28 and TRBJ2-7; maybe TRBD1 (6 bases). This CDR3 region has 17 residues. The V gene's germline CDR1 is MDHEN and CDR2 SYDVKM. The ends were cut back, 1 base at V and 3 bases at J, with 19 bases in the middle. The CDR3 region has the DNA TGTGCCAGCAGTTTATCTGGGGGCAGCGACGCTTTCTACGAGCAGTACTTC. Encoded protein: CASSLSGGSDAFYEQYF.

This clone appeared a few times. The V gene is TRBV4-1, the J gene TRBJ2-1, with TRBD2 matching over 14 bases. In germline, CDR1 is MGHRA, CDR2 YSYEKL. V was pared by 6 bases and J by 5 bases, with 3 bases of the junction left unmatched. The CDR3 runs to 15 residues. The DNA of the CDR3 is TGCGCCAGCAGACAGGGACTAGCGGGGGACAATGAGCAGTTCTTC. It yields the protein CASRQGLAGDNEQFF.

The chain has TRBV13 and TRBJ1-2; tentatively, D is TRBD1 (6 bases). Germline V gene sequence: CDR1 PRHDT, CDR2 FYEKMQ (reference sequence). The V end was cut by 3 bases, the J end by 5 bases, with 7 bases between. The CDR3 totals 12 residues. CDR3 in DNA: TGTGCCAGCAGCTTGGACAGATATGGCTACACCTTC. Translation: CASSLDRYGYTF.

This rearrangement joins TRBV6-5 to TRBJ2-7; D uncertain. Per germline, CDR1 MNHEY and CDR2 SVGAGI. V shed 5 bases and J shed 0 bases, with 14 bases lying between them. This CDR3 contains 15 residues. The CDR3 DNA is TGTGCCAGCAGTGCCCCCGGTTCTAGCTCCTACGAGCAGTACTTC. This gives the protein CASSAPGSSSYEQYF.

The chain carries TRBV6-1 and TRBJ1-1; 11 bases align to TRBD1. The CDR3 totals 14 residues. V trimming: 7 bases; J trimming: 4 bases; junction bases outside the gene matches: 5. Looked up from germline, CDR1 is MNHNS and CDR2 is SASEGT. The CDR3 spells CASIRTGGFTEAFF. In nucleotides, the CDR3 is TGTGCCAGCATTAGGACAGGGGGCTTCACTGAAGCTTTCTTT.

The V gene is TRBV28, the J gene TRBJ2-3; D is perhaps TRBD2 (6 bases). The CDR3 totals 14 residues. Germline V CDR1 and CDR2: MDHEN, SYDVKM. Trimming stripped 5 bases from V and 3 bases from J, with 12 bases between. This chain's CDR3 is CASSAGGSTDTQYF. Here the CDR3 DNA reads TGTGCCAGCAGTGCCGGGGGAAGTACAGATACGCAGTATTTT.

This clone was seen just once. The chain joins TRBV4-1 to TRBJ2-3; unclear D gene. The V end was cut by 3 bases, the J end by 4 bases, with 8 bases between. CDR1 is MGHRA and CDR2 is YSYEKL in the germline V gene. The CDR3 covers 13 residues. CDR3 in DNA: TGCGCCAGCAGCCAGACCGATGCAGATACGCAGTATTTT. Translated: CASSQTDADTQYF.

V and J are TRBV6-5 and TRBJ2-7; 11 positions match TRBD1. The CDR3 contains 13 residues. With V trimmed by 5 bases and J by 6 bases, 3 bases remained unmatched. Germline values: CDR1 MNHEY, CDR2 SVGAGI. The CDR3 loop reads CASSAGTGGEQYF. Here the CDR3 DNA reads TGTGCCAGCAGTGCCGGGACAGGGGGCGAGCAGTACTTC.

This chain connects TRBV11-2 to TRBJ2-7; TRBD2 matches 8 bases. The CDR3 spans 16 residues. Per germline, CDR1 SGHAT and CDR2 FQNNGV. With V trimmed by 5 bases and J by 0 bases, 9 bases remained unmatched. CDR3 protein: CASSPGGGPPSYEQYF. The DNA of the CDR3 is TGTGCCAGCAGCCCCGGGGGGGGGCCACCCTCCTACGAGCAGTACTTC.

The CDR3 spells CASNRGQETQYF. The CDR3 nucleotides are TGTGCCAGCAACAGGGGGCAAGAGACCCAGTACTTC. This sequence joins TRBV6-1 and TRBJ2-5, with 8 bases matching TRBD1. V trimming: 7 bases; J trimming: 2 bases; junction bases outside the gene matches: 0. This CDR3 has 12 residues. The germline V gene has CDR1 MNHNS and CDR2 SASEGT.

Here the CDR3 reads CASSWTLGSPLHF. CDR3 nucleotides: TGTGCCAGCAGTTGGACCCTAGGTTCACCCCTCCACTTT. V and J are TRBV6-4 and TRBJ1-6; D is uncertain. Trimming stripped 5 bases from V and 9 bases from J, with 11 bases between. This CDR3 is built from 13 residues. CDR1 is MRHNA and CDR2 is SNTAGT in the germline V gene.

The genes are TRBV6-5 and TRBJ2-7, with TRBD1 identical over 11 bases. Per the germline V gene, CDR1 is MNHEY and CDR2 is SVGAGI. V was clipped by 7 bases and J by 4 bases; unmatched bases: 6. The CDR3 length is 14 residues. CDR3 bases: TGTGCCAGCACTAAAGGACAGGGGGCATACGAGCAGTACTTC. Protein sequence: CASTKGQGAYEQYF.

The chain has TRBV18 and TRBJ2-2; 7 nucleotides match TRBD1. This CDR3 is built from 15 residues. The junction had 2 bases not matched to a gene; V was cut back by 4 bases and J by 0 bases. CDR1 is KGHSH, CDR2 LQKENI, per germline. The CDR3 reads CASSLGQTNTGELFF. The CDR3 nucleotides read TGTGCCAGCTCACTGGGACAGACGAACACCGGGGAGCTGTTTTTT.

This clone occurred a few times. This sample also contains other DNA sequences that code for the same CDR3. CDR3 coding DNA: TGTGCCAGCAGCCCCGACAGGGGCTACGAGCAGTACTTC. Translated, it gives CASSPDRGYEQYF. The rearrangement joins TRBV7-8 to TRBJ2-7; 8 bases are shared with TRBD1. V lost 5 bases, J lost 3 bases, and 3 bases stayed unmatched. Germline loops: CDR1 SGHVS, CDR2 FQNEAQ. This CDR3 contains 13 residues.

The table lists this clone with a count of one. The rearrangement joins TRBV29-1 to TRBJ2-2, with D unclear. Trimming took 0 bases from V and 3 from J, leaving 8 bases between them. Germline CDR1 and CDR2: SQVTM and ANQGSEA. The CDR3 covers 14 residues. CDR3 loop: CSVEEGPYTGELFF. In nucleotides, the CDR3 is TGCAGCGTTGAAGAGGGCCCATACACCGGGGAGCTGTTTTTT.